Below, 22 T cell receptor beta chains from the same sample are listed, as sequenced in a study of T cell responses to AZD1222 COVID-19 vaccine. Generated by immunoSEQ multiplex PCR, the TCRdb table keeps only in-frame clones and is missing some. The sample holds about 110,000 clones, around 94% seen once. The specimen was peripheral blood, collected on day 0 of AZD1222 vaccination. These receptors all stem from an adult in good health.

The V call is TRBV12-3 or TRBV12-4, the J call TRBJ1-1; no clear D. CDR3 length: 13 amino acids. The V and J ends lost 3 bases and 4 bases respectively, with 9 bases between them. The CDR3, as DNA: TGTGCCAGCAGTTTTACAGAGAGCACTGAAGCTTTCTTT. Its translation: CASSFTESTEAFF.

The chain combines TRBV24-1 with TRBJ1-2, with 8 bases lining up with TRBD1. V lost 3 bases, J lost 7 bases, and 6 bases stayed unmatched. This CDR3 spans 14 amino acids. Germline loops: CDR1 KGHDR, CDR2 SFDVKD. The CDR3 DNA reads TGTGCCACCAGTGATCGGACAGGGTTCGGTGGCTACACCTTC. Translation gives CATSDRTGFGGYTF.

The gene calls are TRBV29-1 and TRBJ1-2, with a possible D match to TRBD1 (6 bases). This CDR3 is built from 13 residues. Germline lookup yields CDR1 SQVTM and CDR2 ANQGSEA. V shed 4 bases and J shed 7 bases, with 16 bases lying between them. In DNA form, the CDR3 reads TGCAGCGTTGCGGTCACAGGGTGGGGTGGCTACACCTTC. This gives the protein CSVAVTGWGGYTF.

The V call is TRBV7-9, the J call TRBJ2-1; no reliable D call. V was trimmed by 0 bases and J by 1 base, leaving 4 bases between them. This CDR3 region has 14 residues. Per germline, CDR1 SEHNR and CDR2 FQNEAQ (reference sequence). CDR3 in amino acids: CASSLAMSYNEQFF. The DNA for the CDR3 is TGTGCCAGCAGCTTAGCTATGTCCTACAATGAGCAGTTCTTC.

The rearrangement links TRBV7-2 to TRBJ1-2; the D gene is possibly TRBD1 (6 bases). The CDR3 contains 14 residues. Germline CDR1 SGHTA, CDR2 FQGNSA. Trimming removed 2 bases from V and 5 bases from J, with 12 bases in between. CDR3 in amino acids: CASSLSGVPYGYTF. CDR3 coding DNA: TGTGCCAGCAGCTTATCAGGGGTGCCTTATGGCTACACCTTC.

The J gene is TRBJ2-1, the V gene TRBV28; TRBD2 agrees at 9 bases. This CDR3 has 14 amino acids. The germline CDR1 and CDR2 sequences are MDHEN and SYDVKM. Trimming took 5 bases from V and 5 from J; bases not matched to a gene: 4. CDR3 nucleotide sequence: TGTGCCAGCAGTCTTAGCGGGAGACACAATGAGCAGTTCTTC. This codes for CASSLSGRHNEQFF.

The chain employs TRBV5-1 and TRBJ1-3, with D possibly matching TRBD1 (5 bases). From germline, CDR1 is SGHRS and CDR2 YFSETQ. The CDR3 totals 14 residues. V lost 0 bases and J lost 8, with 12 bases in between. The DNA of the CDR3 is TGCGCCAGCAGCTTGGGACGGCAGGGTGACACCATATATTTT. Its protein product is CASSLGRQGDTIYF.

The chain uses TRBV5-6 and TRBJ2-7, with 9 bases identical to TRBD2. The CDR3 totals 17 residues. The V segment lost 1 base and the J segment 5 bases; nucleotides outside the gene matches: 13. The germline CDR1 and CDR2 sequences are SGHDT and YYEEEE. The CDR3 DNA reads as TGTGCCAGCAGCTTGATAGCGGGAGCCCTCATAGGGCACGAGCAGTACTTC. Translated, it gives CASSLIAGALIGHEQYF.

The V gene is TRBV5-1, the J gene TRBJ1-5; possible D gene TRBD1, 5 bases. The CDR3 is 15 amino acids. Looked up from germline, CDR1 is SGHRS and CDR2 is YFSETQ. Trimming removed 5 bases from V and 8 bases from J, with 20 bases in between. The DNA for the CDR3 is TGCGCCAGCAGTTTCGACGGCGCAGGGAACAAGCCCCAGCATTTT. This sequence encodes CASSFDGAGNKPQHF.

The chain recombines TRBV5-1 with TRBJ2-7; the match to TRBD1 covers 9 bases. Germline V gives CDR1 SGHRS, CDR2 YFSETQ. The V and J ends lost 4 bases and 4 bases, in that order; junction bases with no gene match: 6. CDR3 size: 14 residues. CDR3 in DNA: TGCGCCAGCAGCGGATGGACAGGGGCTTACGAGCAGTACTTC. Its translation: CASSGWTGAYEQYF.

This chain uses TRBV6-4 with TRBJ2-3; perhaps TRBD2 as D (6 bases). The CDR3 runs to 15 residues. The germline CDR1 and CDR2 sequences are MRHNA and SNTAGT. V lost 6 bases to trimming and J lost 4 bases, with 17 bases between them. The CDR3 here is CASRPGGPGSDTQYF. The CDR3 DNA follows: TGTGCCAGCAGACCTGGAGGGCCTGGGTCAGATACGCAGTATTTT.

This chain uses TRBV30 with TRBJ2-3, with 10 bases identical to TRBD2. Per germline, CDR1 GTSNPN and CDR2 SVGIG (reference sequence). V shed 5 bases, J shed 1 base, and the junction held 6 bases outside the gene matches. The CDR3 runs to 15 residues. The CDR3 DNA is TGTGCCTGGGCAACCGGGACTAGCGGCACAGATACGCAGTATTTT. Translated, it gives CAWATGTSGTDTQYF.

The chain employs TRBV7-2 and TRBJ2-3, with 10 bases that match TRBD2. There are 15 residues in the CDR3. CDR1 SGHTA and CDR2 FQGNSA come from the germline V gene. Trimming took 6 bases from V and 0 from J; bases not matched to a gene: 3. CDR3 in DNA: TGTGCCAGCAGACTAGCGGGATATAGCACAGATACGCAGTATTTT. Protein: CASRLAGYSTDTQYF. Full variable domain (remainder filled in from reference TRBV7-2 and TRBJ2-3): GAGVSQSPSNKVTEKGKDVELRCDPISGHTALYWYRQSLGQGLEFLIYFQGNSAPDKSGLPSDRFSAERTGGSVSTLTIQRTQQEDSAVYLCASRLAGYSTDTQYFGPGTRLTVL.

The chain uses TRBV7-9 and TRBJ2-7; D uncertain. The CDR3 is 14 amino acids. CDR1 and CDR2 (germline): SEHNR, FQNEAQ (reference sequence). V was pared by 3 bases and J by 3 bases, with 12 bases between. The chain's CDR3 is CASSFYASIYEQYF. In DNA form, the CDR3 reads TGTGCCAGCAGCTTTTACGCCAGCATCTACGAGCAGTACTTC.

The chain couples TRBV4-1 to TRBJ1-1; no clear D. The V gene's germline CDR1 is MGHRA and CDR2 YSYEKL. The CDR3 loop spans 15 amino acids. V lost 3 bases, J lost 4 bases, and 15 bases lay in between. Here the CDR3 reads CASSQEERGSTEAFF. CDR3 in DNA: TGCGCCAGCAGCCAGGAAGAACGCGGCAGCACTGAAGCTTTCTTT.

V and J are TRBV7-9 and TRBJ2-7; 8 nucleotides agree with TRBD1. The CDR3 length is 14 residues. Losses at the gene ends were 4 bases for V and 2 bases for J; bases not matched to a gene: 4. Per germline, CDR1 SEHNR and CDR2 FQNEAQ (reference sequence). The CDR3 protein is CASSYGTGPYEQYF. CDR3 sequence (DNA): TGTGCCAGCAGCTACGGGACAGGTCCCTACGAGCAGTACTTC.

V is TRBV6-5 and J is TRBJ2-1, with D perhaps given as TRBD1 or TRBD2 (5 bases each). The CDR3 has 13 amino acids. Germline assignment: CDR1 MNHEY and CDR2 SVGAGI. Trimming took 3 bases from V and 9 from J, leaving 12 bases between them. CDR3 loop: CASSYLQRGEQFF. The CDR3 bases are TGTGCCAGCAGTTATTTGCAGAGGGGTGAGCAGTTCTTC.

This chain connects TRBV2 to TRBJ1-6; D gene unclear. V gave up 6 bases and J gave up 5 bases, with 17 bases separating them. The CDR3 runs to 16 residues. The germline V gene encodes CDR1 SNHLY and CDR2 FYNNEI. The CDR3 DNA sequence: TGTGCCAGCAGCATTAACCGTCCTTGGAATAATTCACCCCTCCACTTT. Translation gives CASSINRPWNNSPLHF.

The CDR3 nucleotides read TGTGCCAGCTTGAGCCAGGGTCGGGTGAACACTGAAGCTTTCTTT. Protein: CASLSQGRVNTEAFF. The J gene is TRBJ1-1, the V gene TRBV2; D is perhaps TRBD1 (5 bases). Trimming shortened V by 8 bases and J by 0 bases, and 16 bases separated the two germline ends. The CDR3 is 15 residues long. The V gene's germline CDR1 is SNHLY and CDR2 FYNNEI.

DNA for the CDR3: TGCGCCAGCAGCTTGGCCGGGACAGGGGTTTACAATGAGCAGTTCTTC. This gives the protein CASSLAGTGVYNEQFF. This sequence joins TRBV5-1 and TRBJ2-1; 10 bases match TRBD1. With 0 bases clipped from V and 4 bases from J, the junction kept 4 bases outside the gene matches. This CDR3 region has 16 residues. The V gene's germline CDR1 is SGHRS and CDR2 YFSETQ.

This clone was observed a handful of times. V is TRBV11-3 and J is TRBJ2-7; a possible D gene is TRBD1 (6 bases). CDR3 size: 12 residues. With 5 bases removed from V and 3 bases from J, the gap between germline ends came to 8 bases. Germline lookup yields CDR1 SGHNT and CDR2 YENEEA. The CDR3 loop reads CASSRQVYEQYF. Here the CDR3 DNA reads TGTGCCAGCAGCCGACAGGTCTACGAGCAGTACTTC.

The chain carries TRBV4-2 and TRBJ2-5; 8 nucleotides match TRBD2. Germline values: CDR1 LGHNA, CDR2 YNFKEQ. V trimming: 0 bases; J trimming: 4 bases; junction bases outside the gene matches: 4. The CDR3 extends over 15 amino acids. The CDR3, as DNA: TGTGCCAGCAGCCAAGATCGGGGGGGGCGAGAGACCCAGTACTTC. The encoded protein is CASSQDRGGRETQYF.